The 10 T cell receptor beta chains given below trace back to one sample, sequenced in a study of shared clonotypes between healthy human individuals. The table came from immunoSEQ multiplex PCR; TCRdb's copy has only in-frame clones and leaves some out. The sample carries 560,000 or so clones, about 96% recorded once. Terminally differentiated effector memory CD45RA+ cells were left out of the naive CD8 fraction, which was CD45RO-negative and positively selected for CCR7. Sequences were obtained from naive CD8+ T cells sorted from blood. Receptors were obtained from a woman in her 30s in good health.

The rearrangement links TRBV7-9 to TRBJ2-7, with D tentatively TRBD1 or TRBD2 (5 bases each). V was shortened by 7 bases and J by 5 bases, with 18 bases between the two germline ends. The CDR3 runs 14 residues. Germline loops: CDR1 SEHNR, CDR2 FQNEAQ (reference sequence). CDR3 sequence (DNA): TGTGCCAGCACCACGGGGCTGGATTTCCACGAGCAGTACTTC. Amino acids: CASTTGLDFHEQYF.

The rearrangement joins TRBV10-2 to TRBJ2-7; the D gene is possibly TRBD2 (6 bases). V lost 8 bases, J lost 6 bases, and 11 bases lay in between. CDR1 is WSHSY, CDR2 SAAADI, per germline. The CDR3 is 11 residues long. The CDR3 sequence is CASQSGFEQYF. The CDR3 DNA is TGCGCCAGCCAGAGCGGGTTCGAGCAGTACTTC.

The chain joins TRBV28 to TRBJ2-7, with D maybe TRBD2 (5 bases). The CDR3 is made up of 15 amino acids. The germline gives CDR1 MDHEN, CDR2 SYDVKM. V was clipped by 5 bases and J by 2 bases, with 16 bases between them. CDR3 DNA: TGTGCCAGCAGTCCATTCTCGACTACCGCCTACGAGCAGTACTTC. Its translation: CASSPFSTTAYEQYF.

This chain uses TRBV27 with TRBJ1-4; the D is unclear. Germline V gene sequence: CDR1 MNHEY, CDR2 SMNVEV (reference sequence). This CDR3 contains 13 residues. Trimming shortened V by 3 bases and J by 15 bases, and 17 bases separated the two germline ends. CDR3 sequence reads: CASSLTGGRALFF. DNA of the CDR3: TGTGCCAGCAGTTTGACCGGCGGCAGAGCCTTGTTTTTT.

This clone was picked up one time. The J gene is TRBJ2-1, the V gene TRBV28; 9 nucleotides align to TRBD1. The CDR3 covers 15 residues. Germline CDR1 reads MDHEN; CDR2 reads SYDVKM. The junction had 7 bases not matched to a gene; V was cut back by 5 bases and J by 5 bases. The CDR3 nucleotides read TGTGCCAGCAGTCTAGGGACAGGGTACCACAATGAGCAGTTCTTC. It translates to CASSLGTGYHNEQFF.

The rearrangement links TRBV7-8 to TRBJ2-1; maybe TRBD2 (6 bases). Deletions cut 8 bases from V and 0 bases from J, with 14 bases between. The CDR3 length is 15 residues. Germline V gives CDR1 SGHVS, CDR2 FQNEAQ. CDR3 bases: TGTGCCAGCTATGGCGGGGCCGGCTCCTACAATGAGCAGTTCTTC. Its protein product is CASYGGAGSYNEQFF.

The chain recombines TRBV6-6 with TRBJ2-1; possible D gene TRBD2, 6 bases. CDR1 and CDR2 from the germline V gene are MNHNY and SVGAGI (reference sequence). The CDR3 contains 12 residues. The V end lost 7 bases, the J end lost 9 bases, and 13 bases lay between the germline ends. CDR3 loop: CASTSPGGEQFF. CDR3 DNA: TGTGCCAGCACCTCGCCCGGGGGTGAGCAGTTCTTC.

The J gene is TRBJ1-4, the V gene TRBV28, with 9 bases lining up with TRBD1. This CDR3 comprises 14 residues. CDR1 and CDR2 (germline): MDHEN, SYDVKM. The V gene end was trimmed by 7 bases and the J gene end by 6 bases; junction bases not matched to a gene: 6. The chain's CDR3 is CASTWDREYEKLFF. The CDR3 nucleotides are TGTGCCAGCACCTGGGACAGGGAGTATGAAAAACTGTTTTTT.

V and J are TRBV4-2 and TRBJ1-2; D call uncertain. Trimming pared 0 bases from V and 8 bases from J, leaving 22 bases between. The CDR3 totals 17 residues. The germline V gene has CDR1 LGHNA and CDR2 YNFKEQ. The CDR3 protein is CASSQEAAQDPQKGYTF. DNA of the CDR3: TGTGCCAGCAGCCAAGAGGCGGCTCAAGATCCCCAAAAGGGCTACACCTTC.

The gene calls are TRBV9 and TRBJ2-1; TRBD2 matches at 8 bases. The CDR3 runs 14 residues. V lost 0 bases, J lost 6 bases, and 2 bases stayed unmatched. Germline lookup yields CDR1 SGDLS and CDR2 YYNGEE. CDR3 in amino acids: CASSVAGGGNEQFF. The DNA for the CDR3 is TGTGCCAGCAGCGTAGCGGGAGGGGGCAATGAGCAGTTCTTC.